This is a list of T cell receptor beta chains from one sample in a study of T-cell reconstitution after alpha-beta-depleted transplantation in children. Using its own MiXCR run on the PCR reads, TCRdb lists one record per CDR3 protein. Of approximately 630,000 distinct CDR3 sequences in the sample, 13% were seen once. Sequenced material: PBMCs, taken before TCRalphabeta/CD19-depleted stem cell transplant. The receptors stem from a girl under 10 years old with congenital amegakaryocytic thrombocytopenia, due to receive a stem cell transplant. The CDR3 runs from the conserved cysteine through the conserved F or W. Fields, in order: J gene, D gene, clone size, V gene, CDR3 protein, CDR3 DNA. A D gene is named only where the DNA matches it firmly. Some rows mark clone size as missing; the rest say once, few, many or name a class of expanded clone.

J: TRBJ2-2
D: NA
size: NA
V: TRBV20-1
CDR3: CSARGGSVTGELFF
DNA: TGCAGTGCTAGAGGCGGCTCTGTCACCGGGGAGCTGTTTTTT

J: TRBJ1-6
D: NA
size: many
V: TRBV20-1
CDR3: CSARGPDNSPLHF
DNA: TGCAGTGCTAGAGGGCCCGATAATTCACCCCTCCACTTT

J: TRBJ2-1
D: NA
size: many
V: TRBV28
CDR3: CASSAPDEQFF
DNA: TGTGCCAGCAGTGCTCCCGATGAGCAGTTCTTC

J: TRBJ2-3
D: NA
size: many
V: TRBV11-2
CDR3: CASSLDSQGADTQYF
DNA: TGTGCCAGCAGCTTAGATTCCCAAGGGGCAGATACGCAGTATTTT

J: TRBJ2-3
D: NA
size: NA
V: TRBV2
CDR3: CASSEASTDTQYF
DNA: TGTGCCAGCAGTGAAGCGTCCACAGATACGCAGTATTTT

J: TRBJ2-1
D: NA
size: few
V: TRBV29-1
CDR3: CSTSQGGEGPRGEQFF
DNA: TGCAGCACCTCACAAGGGGGAGAGGGACCTCGTGGTGAGCAGTTCTTC

J: TRBJ1-4
D: TRBD1
size: NA
V: TRBV12-3/TRBV12-4
CDR3: CASSPGSGTGSPEKLFF
DNA: TGTGCCAGCAGCCCCGGGTCCGGGACAGGGTCGCCCGAAAAACTGTTTTTT

J: TRBJ1-2
D: NA
size: NA
V: TRBV7-3
CDR3: CASSLKGGELFPRTTNYGYTF
DNA: TGTGCCAGCAGCTTAAAGGGGGGAGAATTGTTCCCCCGGACAACTAACTATGGCTACACCTTC

J: TRBJ2-3
D: TRBD1
size: few
V: TRBV20-1
CDR3: CSATQGGTDTQYF
DNA: TGCAGTGCCACACAGGGGGGTACAGATACGCAGTATTTT

J: TRBJ2-3
D: NA
size: NA
V: TRBV4-2
CDR3: CASSQVEAGADTDTQYF
DNA: TGTGCCAGCAGCCAAGTAGAGGCGGGTGCCGACACAGATACGCAGTATTTT

J: TRBJ2-7
D: TRBD2
size: NA
V: TRBV5-1
CDR3: CASAQGPIAGGGSYEQYF
DNA: TGCGCCAGCGCTCAAGGACCTATAGCGGGAGGTGGTTCCTACGAGCAGTACTTC

J: TRBJ2-2
D: NA
size: many
V: TRBV20-1
CDR3: CSARYTGELFF
DNA: TGCAGCGCGCGGTACACCGGGGAGCTGTTTTTT

J: TRBJ2-7
D: NA
size: few
V: TRBV29-1
CDR3: CSATRFGTHAGGEQYF
DNA: TGCAGCGCCACGAGGTTCGGGACTCACGCCGGGGGCGAGCAGTACTTC

J: TRBJ2-7
D: TRBD1
size: many
V: TRBV5-1
CDR3: CASSLESGQGYYEQYF
DNA: TGCGCCAGCAGCTTGGAATCGGGACAGGGTTACTACGAGCAGTACTTC

J: TRBJ2-7
D: NA
size: NA
V: TRBV2
CDR3: CASSDKRVVNEQYF
DNA: TGTGCCAGCAGTGACAAGCGGGTTGTGAACGAGCAGTACTTC

J: TRBJ2-3
D: NA
size: NA
V: TRBV7-2
CDR3: CASSLGGARSTDTQYF
DNA: TGTGCCAGCAGCTTAGGCGGCGCGCGTAGCACAGATACGCAGTATTTT

J: TRBJ2-1
D: NA
size: NA
V: TRBV29-1
CDR3: CSAEGGMGGNEQFF
DNA: TGCAGCGCCGAAGGGGGGATGGGGGGAAATGAGCAGTTCTTC

J: TRBJ1-4
D: NA
size: few
V: TRBV4-1
CDR3: CASSQPPGDSNEKLFF
DNA: TGCGCCAGCAGCCAACCTCCAGGGGATAGTAATGAAAAACTGTTTTTT

J: TRBJ2-2
D: TRBD1
size: NA
V: TRBV3-1
CDR3: CATCRPRRDRGTGELFF
DNA: TGTGCCACCTGCCGGCCCCGCCGGGACAGGGGAACCGGGGAGCTGTTTTTT

J: TRBJ2-7
D: NA
size: many
V: TRBV20-1
CDR3: CSAQGTSDYEQYF
DNA: TGCAGTGCACAGGGGACTTCAGACTACGAGCAGTACTTC

J: TRBJ2-1
D: NA
size: few
V: TRBV29-1
CDR3: CSVERGPEQFF
DNA: TGCAGCGTTGAGAGAGGTCCTGAGCAGTTCTTC

J: TRBJ1-5
D: TRBD1
size: few
V: TRBV3-1
CDR3: CASRDTGGNQPQHF
DNA: TGTGCCAGCAGAGACACAGGGGGCAATCAGCCCCAGCATTTT

J: TRBJ2-1
D: NA
size: few
V: TRBV3-1
CDR3: CASSQDRGSHNEQFF
DNA: TGTGCCAGCAGCCAAGATCGGGGCTCGCACAATGAGCAGTTCTTC

J: TRBJ2-7
D: TRBD2
size: many
V: TRBV3-1
CDR3: CASRGLAGGEQYF
DNA: TGTGCCAGCAGAGGACTAGCGGGAGGCGAGCAGTACTTC

J: TRBJ1-3
D: NA
size: once
V: TRBV20-1
CDR3: CSAGPTGNTIYF
DNA: TGCAGTGCGGGACCTACTGGAAACACCATATATTTT

J: TRBJ2-5
D: TRBD2
size: NA
V: TRBV20-1
CDR3: CSARLAGALETQYF
DNA: TGCAGTGCCAGACTAGCGGGAGCGTTAGAGACCCAGTACTTC

J: TRBJ2-1
D: TRBD2
size: many
V: TRBV5-1
CDR3: CASSLVATSVYNEQFF
DNA: TGCGCCAGCAGCTTGGTAGCGACTAGCGTATACAATGAGCAGTTCTTC

J: TRBJ2-3
D: TRBD1
size: many
V: TRBV20-1
CDR3: CSARGTGGPDTQYF
DNA: TGCAGTGCTAGGGGGACAGGGGGCCCAGATACGCAGTATTTT

J: TRBJ2-3
D: NA
size: many
V: TRBV10-2
CDR3: CASSEWADTQYF
DNA: TGCGCCAGCAGTGAGTGGGCAGATACGCAGTATTTT